This TCR beta chain was obtained from a study of blood T cell repertoires in COVID-19. Study context: COVID-19 samples from acute and convalescent phases originated in the United States, Italy and Spain. The cDNA or gDNA used as material had been derived from T cells, B-cell-depleted T cells, or PBMCs.

About this clone itself: Since a much larger clone is just one base distant, this may be a read error. The sample carries other DNA sequences with the same CDR3.

Seattle patient enrollment occurred during active infection, with longitudinal follow-up thereafter. Per the germline V gene, CDR1 is SGHTA and CDR2 is FQGTGA. The CDR3 is 13 residues long. V was cut by 5 bases and J by 1 base, with 8 bases left in between. In the original analysis: Estimated nucleated cell counts came from reference gene primer amplification. Assay: immunoSEQ multiplex PCR; the TCRdb copy retains only in-frame clones and omits some. V and J calls and clone size come straight from that table; D and trimming were deduced from the DNA. The sample has 250,000 to 350,000 clones; approximately 88% are singletons.

What was sequenced was peripheral blood. The rearrangement joins TRBV7-3 to TRBJ1-1, with a weak D call TRBD1 (6 bases). This TCR came from a human donor with COVID-19, enrolled during active disease. The donor label of this sample is uncertain. The CDR3 DNA reads TGTGCCAGCAGCCAGGACAGGAACACTGAAGCTTTCTTT. This codes for CASSQDRNTEAFF.